This entry lists 8 T cell receptor beta chains sequenced from one sample in a study of neurological immune-mediated disorders. TCRdb analysed the 5' RACE reads with MiXCR anew, one entry per CDR3 protein. The data contain roughly 48,000 distinct CDR3 sequences, under 30% of them singletons. Sequencing was performed on PBMCs. The receptors here all came from a woman in her 70s in good health.

This clonotype was seen at least ten times. V usage is TRBV28 and J usage is TRBJ1-3; TRBD1 is a possible D gene (5 bases). The CDR3 totals 15 residues. V was pared by 8 bases and J by 1 base, with 15 bases between. Germline V lookup: CDR1 MDHEN, CDR2 SYDVKM. The CDR3: CASRRGWGSGNTIYF. Here the CDR3 DNA reads TGTGCCAGCCGAAGGGGATGGGGGTCTGGAAACACCATATATTTT.

In its sample, this clonotype was seen a few times. The chain couples TRBV3-1 to TRBJ2-1, with D possibly called TRBD1 or TRBD2 (5 bases each). This CDR3 is 13 amino acids long. CDR1 is LGHDT, CDR2 YNNKEL, per germline (reference sequence). Trimming left V 0 bases short and J 15 bases short, with 15 bases between. The CDR3 DNA follows: TGTGCCAGCAGCCAAGATACCCGGGGCCGTGGGTTCTTC. It specifies CASSQDTRGRGFF.

This clonotype has at least ten counts. The J gene is TRBJ2-1, the V gene TRBV11-2; no clear D gene. The CDR3 is made up of 11 amino acids. V lost 1 base and J lost 9, with 4 bases in between. Germline CDR1 SGHAT, CDR2 FQNNGV. The CDR3 DNA sequence: TGTGCCAGCAGCTTAGTTGCTGAGCAGTTCTTC. It is translated as CASSLVAEQFF.

This clonotype was counted many times. The genes are TRBV20-1 and TRBJ2-1; D may be TRBD1 (5 bases). Germline values: CDR1 DFQATT, CDR2 SNEGSKA (reference sequence). Trimming shortened V by 0 bases and J by 8 bases, and 14 bases separated the two germline ends. The CDR3 is made up of 14 amino acids. CDR3 in DNA: TGCAGTGCTAGAGACGACCCGACCAGGGATGAGCAGTTCTTC. This gives the protein CSARDDPTRDEQFF.

This clonotype came up many times. The V and J genes are TRBV5-1 and TRBJ2-3; D is unresolved. The length of the CDR3 is 13 residues. Per the germline V gene, CDR1 is SGHRS and CDR2 is YFSETQ. V lost 0 bases and J 1 base, leaving 3 bases between the germline ends. The CDR3 is CASSLGRTDTQYF. The CDR3, as DNA: TGCGCCAGCAGCTTGGGGCGCACAGATACGCAGTATTTT.

In this sample, this clonotype turned up many times. The J gene is TRBJ2-1, the V gene TRBV5-6, with TRBD2 matching over 11 bases. The CDR3 extends over 14 amino acids. After removal of 4 bases from V and 7 bases from J, the junction contained 4 bases not matched to a gene. The germline V gene has CDR1 SGHDT and CDR2 YYEEEE. The CDR3 here is CASSLAGGSNEQFF. The CDR3 DNA is TGTGCCAGCAGCCTAGCGGGAGGTTCGAATGAGCAGTTCTTC.

This clonotype has at least ten counts. V is TRBV24-1 and J is TRBJ2-3, with 9 bases lining up with TRBD1. Germline V gene sequence: CDR1 KGHDR, CDR2 SFDVKD. The CDR3 runs 15 residues. The ends lost 4 bases at V and 5 bases at J; junction bases unmatched: 6. The CDR3 here is CATSDPTGGVDTQYF. The CDR3 nucleotides read TGTGCCACCAGTGACCCTACAGGGGGCGTAGATACGCAGTATTTT.

In its sample, this clonotype was seen many times. The rearrangement links TRBV29-1 to TRBJ2-6; D is unclear. CDR3 size: 12 residues. Germline V gives CDR1 SQVTM, CDR2 ANQGSEA. V was pared by 3 bases and J by 3 bases, with 3 bases between. The CDR3 region is CSVDSGANVLTF. For the CDR3, the DNA is TGCAGCGTTGATAGTGGGGCCAACGTCCTGACTTTC.